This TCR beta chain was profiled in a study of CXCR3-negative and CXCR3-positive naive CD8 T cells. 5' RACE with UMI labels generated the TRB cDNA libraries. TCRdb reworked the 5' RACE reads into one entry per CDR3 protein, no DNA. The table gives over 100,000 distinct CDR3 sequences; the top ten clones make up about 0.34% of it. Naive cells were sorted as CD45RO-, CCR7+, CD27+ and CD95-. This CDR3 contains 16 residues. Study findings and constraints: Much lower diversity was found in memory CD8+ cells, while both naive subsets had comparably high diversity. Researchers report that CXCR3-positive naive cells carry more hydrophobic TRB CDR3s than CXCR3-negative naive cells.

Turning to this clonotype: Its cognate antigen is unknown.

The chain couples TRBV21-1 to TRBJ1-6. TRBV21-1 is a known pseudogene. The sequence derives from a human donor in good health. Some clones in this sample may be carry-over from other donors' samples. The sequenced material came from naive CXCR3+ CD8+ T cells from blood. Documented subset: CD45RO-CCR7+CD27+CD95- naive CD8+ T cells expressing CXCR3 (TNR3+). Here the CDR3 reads CASSVGDLSYNSPLHF.